The rows below give T cell receptor beta chains drawn from one sample of a study of cytomegalovirus exposure and HLA in healthy donors. Profiling relied on immunoSEQ multiplex PCR, and the TCRdb table lists in-frame clones only, not all of them. In the table there are about 140,000 clones, approximately 8.9% of which are singletons. Sequenced material: PBMCs. The receptors stem from a woman aged 40 to 49 in good health and CMV-seropositive. The CDR3 runs from the conserved cysteine through the conserved F or W. D genes are given only for firm matches. Clone size is not always given. Where it is, it says once, few, many or a class for expanded clones.

v_call	d_call	j_call	clone_size	cdr3_aa	cdr3_nt
TRBV10-3	-	TRBJ2-2	-	CAISQGFSNTGELFF	TGTGCCATCAGTCAGGGATTTTCGAACACCGGGGAGCTGTTTTTT
TRBV7-2	-	TRBJ2-3	-	CASSLRLDTQYF	TGTGCCAGCAGCTTGAGACTGGATACGCAGTATTTT
TRBV11-2	TRBD1	TRBJ2-5	few	CASSPQTGTGRETQYF	TGTGCCAGCAGCCCCCAAACCGGGACAGGGAGGGAGACCCAGTACTTC
TRBV4-1	-	TRBJ2-3	-	CASSQAAGFTDTQYF	TGCGCCAGCAGCCAAGCTGCAGGATTTACAGATACGCAGTATTTT
TRBV2	-	TRBJ1-2	few	CASSEPPGNYGYTF	TGTGCCAGCAGTGAACCCCCAGGCAACTATGGCTACACCTTC
TRBV9	-	TRBJ2-2	few	CASTRVSGELFF	TGTGCCAGCACCAGGGTTTCCGGGGAGCTGTTTTTT
TRBV18	-	TRBJ1-2	few	CASSPDSTYGYTF	TGTGCCAGCTCACCGGACAGCACCTATGGCTACACCTTC
TRBV7-8	TRBD1	TRBJ2-3	few	CASSFSGGRADTQYF	TGTGCCAGCAGCTTCTCAGGGGGCCGCGCAGATACGCAGTATTTT
TRBV7-6	TRBD1	TRBJ2-7	few	CASSRGTGPSYEQYF	TGTGCCAGCAGCCGTGGGACAGGTCCTTCCTACGAGCAGTACTTC
TRBV6-5	TRBD2	TRBJ2-1	few	CASSLAGGPYNEQFF	TGTGCCAGCAGTTTAGCGGGGGGCCCATACAATGAGCAGTTCTTC
TRBV12-5	TRBD1	TRBJ2-3	-	CASGPGQLTDTQYF	TGTGCTAGTGGTCCGGGACAGCTCACAGATACGCAGTATTTT
TRBV19	TRBD1	TRBJ2-2	few	CASSVLSSQGTGELFF	TGTGCCAGTAGCGTATTATCGTCACAGGGGACGGGGGAGCTGTTTTTT
TRBV29-1	TRBD1	TRBJ1-1	few	CSVEVRGGQGNEAFF	TGCAGCGTTGAAGTTAGAGGGGGACAGGGAAATGAAGCTTTCTTT
TRBV5-1	TRBD1	TRBJ1-1	few	CASSLGTGVMNTEAFF	TGCGCCAGCAGCTTGGGAACAGGGGTAATGAACACTGAAGCTTTCTTT
TRBV29-1	-	TRBJ1-2	-	CSAEGPAPYGYTF	TGCAGCGCTGAGGGCCCAGCTCCCTATGGCTACACCTTC
TRBV5-4	TRBD1	TRBJ1-4	few	CASSERGTGATNEKLFF	TGTGCCAGCAGCGAGCGTGGTACAGGGGCAACTAATGAAAAACTGTTTTTT
TRBV4-2	TRBD2	TRBJ2-7	few	CASSHEAGGPYEQYF	TGTGCCAGCAGCCATGAAGCGGGGGGGCCCTACGAGCAGTACTTC
TRBV19	TRBD2	TRBJ2-2	-	CATRRGGSGELFF	TGTGCCACCCGCCGGGGGGGCAGCGGGGAGCTGTTTTTT
TRBV4-3	TRBD1	TRBJ1-6	-	CASSQGDRGNSPLHF	TGCGCCAGCAGCCAAGGGGACAGGGGTAATTCACCCCTCCACTTT
TRBV10-1	TRBD1	TRBJ1-5	-	CASSEPRGPTEPQHF	TGCGCCAGCAGTGAGCCCAGGGGGCCGACGGAGCCCCAGCATTTT